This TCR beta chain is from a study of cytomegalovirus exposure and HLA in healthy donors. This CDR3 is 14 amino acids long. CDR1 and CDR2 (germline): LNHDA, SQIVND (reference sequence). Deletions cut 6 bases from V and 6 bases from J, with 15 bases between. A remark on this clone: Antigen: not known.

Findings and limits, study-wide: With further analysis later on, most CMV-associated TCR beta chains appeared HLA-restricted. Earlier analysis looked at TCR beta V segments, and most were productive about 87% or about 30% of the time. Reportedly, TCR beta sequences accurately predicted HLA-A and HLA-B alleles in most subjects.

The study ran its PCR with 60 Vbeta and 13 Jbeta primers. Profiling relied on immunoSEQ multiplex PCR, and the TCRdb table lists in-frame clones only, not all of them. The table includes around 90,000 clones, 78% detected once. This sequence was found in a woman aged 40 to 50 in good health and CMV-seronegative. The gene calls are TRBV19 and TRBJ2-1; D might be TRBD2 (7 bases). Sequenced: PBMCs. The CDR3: CASSLGGGVNEQFF. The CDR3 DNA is TGTGCCAGTAGCTTAGGGGGGGGCGTCAATGAGCAGTTCTTC. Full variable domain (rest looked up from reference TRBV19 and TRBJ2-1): DGGITQSPKYLFRKEGQNVTLSCEQNLNHDAMYWYRQDPGQGLRLIYYSQIVNDFQKGDIAEGYSVSREKKESFPLTVTSAQKNPTAFYLCASSLGGGVNEQFFGPGTRLTVL.